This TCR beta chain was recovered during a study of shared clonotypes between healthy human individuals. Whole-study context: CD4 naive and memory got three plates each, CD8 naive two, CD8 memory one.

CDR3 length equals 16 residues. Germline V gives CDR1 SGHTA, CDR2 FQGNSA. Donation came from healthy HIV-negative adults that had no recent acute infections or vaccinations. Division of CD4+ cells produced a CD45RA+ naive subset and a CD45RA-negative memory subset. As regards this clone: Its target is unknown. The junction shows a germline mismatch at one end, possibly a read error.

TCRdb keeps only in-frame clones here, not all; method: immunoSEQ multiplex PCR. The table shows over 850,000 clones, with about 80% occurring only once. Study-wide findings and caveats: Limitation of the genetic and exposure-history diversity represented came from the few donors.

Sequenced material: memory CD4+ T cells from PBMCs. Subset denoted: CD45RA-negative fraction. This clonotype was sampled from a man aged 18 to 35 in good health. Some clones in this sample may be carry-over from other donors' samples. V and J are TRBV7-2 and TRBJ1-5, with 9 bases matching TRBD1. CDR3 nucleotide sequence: TGTGCCAGCAGCACGGCGTCCGGGACAGGGATCCAGCGCCAGCATTTT. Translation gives CASSTASGTGIQRQHF.